Listed below are T cell receptor beta chains from one sample, sequenced in a study of T cell clonotyping in hematopoietic cell transplantation. Libraries were prepared by immunoSEQ multiplex PCR; TCRdb keeps only in-frame clonotypes and omits some of them. The sample carries about 6,400 clones, approximately 91% recorded once. The source was peripheral blood mononuclear cells, collected 100 days after allogeneic stem cell transplant. These receptors came from a male patient between 35 and 55 years old who had an allogeneic stem cell transplant from an unrelated donor, so the T cells may come from the graft donor. Some clones in this sample may be carry-over from other donors' samples. The CDR3 runs from the conserved cysteine through the conserved F or W. D genes are given only for firm matches. Part of the rows lack a size; the others show once, few, many or a class for expanded clones.

V gene	clone size	J gene	D gene	CDR3 protein	CDR3 DNA
TRBV19	-	TRBJ2-2	-	CASYGGGPMTGELFF	TGTGCCAGTTATGGTGGGGGGCCTATGACCGGGGAGCTGTTTTTT
TRBV25-1	-	TRBJ2-7	-	CASSEYAGSTSYEQYF	TGTGCCAGCAGTGAATATGCTGGCTCAACCTCCTACGAGCAGTACTTC
TRBV30	-	TRBJ1-1	-	CAWSPHGGVNTEAFF	TGTGCCTGGAGTCCCCACGGGGGGGTGAACACTGAAGCTTTCTTT
TRBV2	once	TRBJ2-2	TRBD1	CASTWRTGGNTGELFF	TGTGCCAGCACCTGGAGGACAGGGGGCAACACCGGGGAGCTGTTTTTT
TRBV19	-	TRBJ2-7	TRBD1	CASSFRTGGDEQYF	TGTGCCAGTAGTTTCCGAACAGGGGGCGACGAGCAGTACTTC
TRBV9	-	TRBJ1-1	-	CASSVDGGPEAFF	TGTGCCAGCAGCGTAGACGGGGGGCCTGAAGCTTTCTTT
TRBV19	-	TRBJ1-4	-	CASSMQHPINEKLFF	TGTGCCAGTAGTATGCAACACCCCATTAATGAAAAACTGTTTTTT
TRBV6-7	-	TRBJ1-2	-	CASKRPGREDEGYTF	TGTGCCAGCAAACGGCCGGGCAGGGAGGATGAAGGCTACACCTTC
TRBV5-4	-	TRBJ2-7	-	CASSFGAGYEQYF	TGTGCCAGCAGCTTCGGGGCAGGGTACGAGCAGTACTTC
TRBV4-1	few	TRBJ2-7	-	CASSQDPDEQYF	TGCGCCAGCAGCCAAGATCCCGACGAGCAGTACTTC
TRBV4-2	once	TRBJ2-1	-	CASSQDLPGVVNEQFF	TGTGCCAGCAGCCAAGATTTGCCAGGGGTGGTCAATGAGCAGTTCTTC
TRBV6-5	-	TRBJ1-5	-	CASRAGVGNQPQHF	TGTGCCAGCAGGGCAGGGGTAGGCAATCAGCCCCAGCATTTT
TRBV4-1	-	TRBJ1-1	-	CASSPVPTVNTEAFF	TGCGCCAGCAGCCCAGTCCCGACAGTGAACACTGAAGCTTTCTTT
TRBV7-9	-	TRBJ1-5	TRBD1	CASSLESGDWTGGNQPQHF	TGTGCCAGCAGCTTAGAGTCGGGGGATTGGACAGGCGGTAATCAGCCCCAGCATTTT
TRBV25-1	-	TRBJ1-1	TRBD1	CASSEGLQGMHTEAFF	TGTGCCAGCAGTGAGGGGCTACAGGGGATGCACACTGAAGCTTTCTTT
TRBV7-6	-	TRBJ2-3	TRBD2	CASSRGFERGGSDTQYF	TGTGCCAGCAGCCGTGGTTTCGAGCGGGGGGGCAGCGATACGCAGTATTTT
TRBV7-9	once	TRBJ2-5	TRBD1	CASSYTGTGGGETQYF	TGTGCCAGCAGCTACACCGGGACAGGGGGTGGAGAGACCCAGTACTTC
TRBV6-5	-	TRBJ2-7	-	CASSYSGQNAYEQYF	TGTGCCAGCAGTTACTCGGGACAAAACGCCTACGAGCAGTACTTC
TRBV5-1	-	TRBJ2-7	-	CASSLGPSLSEQYF	TGCGCCAGCAGCTTGGGACCTAGCTTGAGCGAGCAGTACTTC
TRBV29-1	-	TRBJ2-3	-	CSVVNRARDTQYF	TGCAGCGTTGTTAACAGGGCAAGGGATACGCAGTATTTT
TRBV4-2	-	TRBJ1-5	TRBD1	CASSQGDRGEQPQHF	TGTGCCAGCAGCCAGGGAGACAGGGGTGAGCAGCCCCAGCATTTT
TRBV7-3	-	TRBJ1-5	-	CASSLMVGQPQHF	TGTGCCAGCAGCTTAATGGTCGGTCAGCCCCAGCATTTT
TRBV28	-	TRBJ2-5	-	CASTNPTQETQYF	TGTGCCAGCACCAATCCAACCCAAGAGACACAGTACTTC
TRBV29-1	-	TRBJ1-2	-	CSGGDLYGYTF	TGCAGCGGGGGGGACCTATATGGCTACACCTTC
TRBV30	-	TRBJ1-2	-	CAWTRDTNYGYTF	TGTGCCTGGACCCGGGACACAAACTATGGCTACACCTTC
TRBV5-1	-	TRBJ2-7	-	CASSLEWGQTVQYF	TGCGCCAGCAGCTTGGAATGGGGCCAGACTGTGCAGTACTTC
TRBV11-3	-	TRBJ2-1	TRBD2	CASSPRSSVRGVPGEQFF	TGTGCCAGCAGCCCAAGATCTAGCGTGCGGGGGGTACCGGGTGAGCAGTTCTTC
TRBV2	-	TRBJ1-5	-	CASSEGGNNQPQHF	TGTGCCAGCAGTGAAGGGGGTAACAATCAGCCCCAGCATTTT
TRBV30	-	TRBJ2-7	-	CAWSRRAYEQYF	TGTGCCTGGAGTCGACGGGCCTACGAGCAGTACTTC
TRBV10-3	-	TRBJ2-7	TRBD1	CAISDSTGPEYEQYF	TGTGCCATCAGTGACTCGACAGGGCCGGAATACGAGCAGTACTTC
TRBV5-1	-	TRBJ2-7	TRBD1	CASKPGTGEGEQYF	TGCGCCAGCAAACCGGGGACAGGGGAGGGGGAGCAGTACTTC
TRBV30	-	TRBJ1-2	TRBD1	CAWSDRWTGYGYTF	TGTGCCTGGAGTGATCGCTGGACAGGCTATGGCTACACCTTC
TRBV10-1	-	TRBJ1-5	TRBD1	CASSRGTANSNQPQHF	TGCGCCAGCAGTAGGGGGACAGCAAATAGCAATCAGCCCCAGCATTTT
TRBV28	-	TRBJ1-2	TRBD1	CASSPLPGRGHRGYTF	TGTGCCAGCAGTCCCCTCCCGGGCAGGGGGCATCGTGGCTACACCTTC
TRBV7-2	-	TRBJ2-7	TRBD1	CASSRRGGVRDRVYEQYF	TGTGCCAGCAGCCGCCGAGGAGGGGTCCGGGACAGGGTCTACGAGCAGTACTTC
TRBV13	-	TRBJ1-1	-	CASSLEGERPEAFF	TGTGCCAGCAGCCTGGAGGGCGAACGTCCTGAAGCTTTCTTT
TRBV5-1	-	TRBJ2-3	TRBD1	CASSLGGTGASTDTQYF	TGCGCCAGCAGCTTGGGTGGGACAGGGGCCAGCACAGATACGCAGTATTTT
TRBV25-1	once	TRBJ1-6	TRBD1	CASSEALLTQGNSPLHF	TGTGCCAGCAGTGAAGCCCTTCTGACACAGGGGAATTCACCCCTCCACTTT
TRBV29-1	-	TRBJ2-3	-	CSVESWVGTDTQYF	TGCAGCGTTGAATCGTGGGTCGGCACAGATACGCAGTATTTT
TRBV4-1	-	TRBJ1-1	-	CASSPGLLTRVMNTEAFF	TGCGCCAGCAGCCCCGGACTGTTGACTCGTGTTATGAACACTGAAGCTTTCTTT
TRBV29-1	-	TRBJ2-5	TRBD1	CSAQQGAGETQYF	TGCAGCGCCCAACAGGGGGCCGGGGAGACCCAGTACTTC
TRBV5-1	once	TRBJ1-6	-	CASSLEGTNSPLHF	TGCGCCAGCAGCTTGGAGGGGACCAATTCACCCCTCCACTTT
TRBV30	few	TRBJ2-1	-	CAWRDPRDYNEQFF	TGTGCCTGGAGGGACCCCAGGGACTACAATGAGCAGTTCTTC
TRBV5-4	-	TRBJ2-7	-	CASSLGGRYEQYF	TGTGCCAGCAGCTTGGGGGGACGATACGAGCAGTACTTC
TRBV10-3	few	TRBJ2-7	-	CAISESLVGQSSYEQYF	TGTGCCATCAGTGAGTCGCTCGTAGGTCAGAGCTCCTACGAGCAGTACTTC
TRBV6-1	-	TRBJ1-4	TRBD1	CATTGSRPGNEKLFF	TGTGCCACGACAGGGTCGAGACCGGGAAATGAAAAACTGTTTTTT
TRBV4-3	-	TRBJ1-4	-	CASSQASWTEKATNEKLFF	TGCGCCAGCAGCCAAGCATCCTGGACAGAGAAAGCAACTAATGAAAAACTGTTTTTT
TRBV28	once	TRBJ1-5	-	CASSSPPQGWDQPQHF	TGTGCCAGCAGCTCTCCCCCCCAGGGGTGGGATCAGCCCCAGCATTTT
TRBV4-1	-	TRBJ2-2	-	CASSQESGAGSAGELFF	TGCGCCAGCAGCCAAGAGTCGGGGGCAGGGTCGGCCGGGGAGCTGTTTTTT
TRBV19	-	TRBJ2-3	-	CASKGRGGEDTQYF	TGTGCCTCAAAGGGCAGGGGCGGGGAAGATACGCAGTATTTT
TRBV6-5	-	TRBJ1-5	-	CASSSLGVSNQPQHF	TGTGCCAGCAGTTCCCTGGGAGTTAGCAATCAGCCCCAGCATTTT
TRBV5-4	once	TRBJ2-5	TRBD2	CASSLASSGQETQYF	TGTGCCAGCAGCTTGGCGTCTAGCGGGCAAGAGACCCAGTACTTC